This TCR beta chain was retrieved from a study of T cells expressing NK-cell markers. TCRdb re-called the 5' RACE reads and catalogs CDR3 proteins one per entry, DNA excluded. The specimen's table records roughly 350,000 distinct CDR3 sequences. This receptor was obtained from a man aged 18-69 years in good health. Sequenced material: blood T cells: a sorted CD56 or NKG2C T cell subset, CD4+ or CD8+ T cells, or bulk PBMC T cells (not recorded which).

The chain's CDR3 is CASSELRHRAYNEQFF. This chain links TRBV25-1 with TRBJ2-1; TCRdb lists TRBD1, though no DNA is available to test this call. From germline, CDR1 is MGHDK and CDR2 SYGVNS. This CDR3 region has 16 residues.